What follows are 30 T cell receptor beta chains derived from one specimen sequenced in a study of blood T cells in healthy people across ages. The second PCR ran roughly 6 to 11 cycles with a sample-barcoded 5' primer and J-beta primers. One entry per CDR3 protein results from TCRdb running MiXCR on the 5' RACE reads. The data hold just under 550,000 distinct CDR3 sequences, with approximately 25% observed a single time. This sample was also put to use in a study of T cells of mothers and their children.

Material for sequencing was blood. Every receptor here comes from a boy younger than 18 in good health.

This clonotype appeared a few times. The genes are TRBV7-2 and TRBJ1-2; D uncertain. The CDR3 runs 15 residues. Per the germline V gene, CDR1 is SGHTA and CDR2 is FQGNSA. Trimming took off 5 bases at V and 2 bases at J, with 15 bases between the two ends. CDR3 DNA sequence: TGTGCCAGCAGCGCCCTTGGGCAGATCAACTATGGCTACACCTTC. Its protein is CASSALGQINYGYTF.

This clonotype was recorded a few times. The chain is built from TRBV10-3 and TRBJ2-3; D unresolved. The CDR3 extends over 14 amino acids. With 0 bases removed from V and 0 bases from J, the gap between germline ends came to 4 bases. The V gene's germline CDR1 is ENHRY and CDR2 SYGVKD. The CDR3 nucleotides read TGTGCCATCAGTGAGTCGGCAAGCACAGATACGCAGTATTTT. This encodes CAISESASTDTQYF.

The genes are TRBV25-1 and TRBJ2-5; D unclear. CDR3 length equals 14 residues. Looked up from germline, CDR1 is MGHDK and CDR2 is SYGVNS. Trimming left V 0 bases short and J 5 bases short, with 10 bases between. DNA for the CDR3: TGTGCCAGCAGTGAATATTGGGTCGCGGAGACCCAGTACTTC. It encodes CASSEYWVAETQYF.

The CDR3 here is CASSLGLGSGYTF. CDR3 DNA sequence: TGCGCCAGCAGCTTGGGGCTCGGTAGTGGCTACACCTTC. The rearrangement uses TRBV5-1 and TRBJ1-2; D gene unclear. CDR3 length equals 13 residues. CDR1 SGHRS and CDR2 YFSETQ come from the germline V gene. V lost 0 bases, J lost 7 bases, and 10 bases lay in between.

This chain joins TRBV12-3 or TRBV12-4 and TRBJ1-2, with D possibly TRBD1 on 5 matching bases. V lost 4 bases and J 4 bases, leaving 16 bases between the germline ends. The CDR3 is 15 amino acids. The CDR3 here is CASSSPGGSRYGYTF. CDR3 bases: TGTGCCAGCAGTTCCCCCGGGGGGTCGCGCTATGGCTACACCTTC.

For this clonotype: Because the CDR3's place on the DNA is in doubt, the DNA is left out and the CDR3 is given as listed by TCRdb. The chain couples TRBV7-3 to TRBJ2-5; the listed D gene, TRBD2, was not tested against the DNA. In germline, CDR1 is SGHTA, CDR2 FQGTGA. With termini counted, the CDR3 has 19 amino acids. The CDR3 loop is CASSPVGPGGLIDQETQYF.

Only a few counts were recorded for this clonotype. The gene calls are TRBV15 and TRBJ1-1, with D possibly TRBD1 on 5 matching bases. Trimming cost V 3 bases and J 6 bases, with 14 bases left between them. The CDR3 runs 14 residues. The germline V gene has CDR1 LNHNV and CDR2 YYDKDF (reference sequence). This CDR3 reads CATSRTVSLPEAFF. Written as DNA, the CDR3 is TGTGCCACCAGCAGGACAGTTAGTCTTCCTGAAGCTTTCTTT. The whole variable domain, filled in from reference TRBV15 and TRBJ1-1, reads DAMVIQNPRYQVTQFGKPVTLSCSQTLNHNVMYWYQQKSSQAPKLLFHYYDKDFNNEADTPDNFQSRRPNTSFCFLDIRSPGLGDTAMYLCATSRTVSLPEAFFGQGTRLTVV.

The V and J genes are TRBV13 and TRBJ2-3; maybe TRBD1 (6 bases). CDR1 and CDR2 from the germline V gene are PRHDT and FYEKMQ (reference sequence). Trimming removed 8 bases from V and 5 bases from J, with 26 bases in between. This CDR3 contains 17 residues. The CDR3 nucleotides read TGTGCCAGCCTCGACAGGATCTCCAGCCCGAACCGAGATACGCAGTATTTT. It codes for CASLDRISSPNRDTQYF.

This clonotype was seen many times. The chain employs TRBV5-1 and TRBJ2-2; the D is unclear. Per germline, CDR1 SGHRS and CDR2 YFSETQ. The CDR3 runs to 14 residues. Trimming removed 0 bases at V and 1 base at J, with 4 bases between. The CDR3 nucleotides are TGCGCCAGCAGCTTGGCCAGGAACACCGGGGAGCTGTTTTTT. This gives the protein CASSLARNTGELFF.

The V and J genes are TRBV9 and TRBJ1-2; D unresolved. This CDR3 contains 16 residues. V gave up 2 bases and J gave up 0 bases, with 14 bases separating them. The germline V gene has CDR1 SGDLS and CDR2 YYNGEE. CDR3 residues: CASSVSPFPPNYGYTF. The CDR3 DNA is TGTGCCAGCAGCGTTAGTCCTTTCCCCCCTAACTATGGCTACACCTTC.

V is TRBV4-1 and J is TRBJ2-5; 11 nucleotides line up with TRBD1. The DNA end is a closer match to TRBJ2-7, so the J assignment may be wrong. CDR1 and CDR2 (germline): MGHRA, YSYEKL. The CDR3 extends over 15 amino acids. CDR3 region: CASSPPRTGGDEQYF. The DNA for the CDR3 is TGCGCCAGCAGCCCCCCCCGGACAGGGGGCGACGAGCAGTACTTC.

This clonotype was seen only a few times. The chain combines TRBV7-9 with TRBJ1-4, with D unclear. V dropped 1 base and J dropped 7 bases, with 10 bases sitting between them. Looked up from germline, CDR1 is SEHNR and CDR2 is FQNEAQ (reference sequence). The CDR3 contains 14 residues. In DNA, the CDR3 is TGTGCCAGCAGCTTAGGGAGGGAGATTGAAAAACTGTTTTTT. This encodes CASSLGREIEKLFF.

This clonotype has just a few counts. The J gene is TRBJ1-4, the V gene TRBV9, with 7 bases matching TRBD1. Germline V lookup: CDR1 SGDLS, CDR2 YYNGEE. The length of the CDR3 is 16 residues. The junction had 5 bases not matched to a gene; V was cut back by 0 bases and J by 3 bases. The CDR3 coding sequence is TGTGCCAGCAGCGTAGGGGGCGACAGGGCTAATGAAAAACTGTTTTTT. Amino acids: CASSVGGDRANEKLFF.

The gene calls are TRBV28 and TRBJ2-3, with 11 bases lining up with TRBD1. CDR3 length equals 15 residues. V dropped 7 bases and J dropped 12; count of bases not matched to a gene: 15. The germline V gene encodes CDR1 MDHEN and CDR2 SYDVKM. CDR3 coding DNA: TGTGCCAGCACAAACGGGACAGGGGGGGACAGGCGTCAGTATTTT. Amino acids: CASTNGTGGDRRQYF.

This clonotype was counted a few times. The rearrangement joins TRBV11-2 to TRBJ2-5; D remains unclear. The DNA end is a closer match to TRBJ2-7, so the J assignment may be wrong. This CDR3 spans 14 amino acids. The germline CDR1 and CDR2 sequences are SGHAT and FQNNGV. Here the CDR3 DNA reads TGTGCCAGCAGCTTCGGCTACTATACCTACGAGCAGTACTTC. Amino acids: CASSFGYYTYEQYF.

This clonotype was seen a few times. CDR3 DNA sequence: TGCAGCGTTCGGGGCCTGAACGGGGAGCTGTTTTTT. It is translated as CSVRGLNGELFF. This sequence joins TRBV29-1 and TRBJ2-2; either TRBD1 or TRBD2 may fit D (5 bases each). This CDR3 is built from 12 residues. The V and J ends lost 5 bases and 7 bases respectively, with 11 bases between them. In germline, CDR1 is SQVTM, CDR2 ANQGSEA.

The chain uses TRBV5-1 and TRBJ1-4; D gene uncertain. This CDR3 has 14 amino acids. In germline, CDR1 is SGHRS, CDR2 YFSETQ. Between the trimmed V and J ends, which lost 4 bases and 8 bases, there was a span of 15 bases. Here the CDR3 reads CASSRLSAGEKLFF. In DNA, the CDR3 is TGCGCCAGCAGCCGACTAAGCGCGGGGGAAAAACTGTTTTTT.

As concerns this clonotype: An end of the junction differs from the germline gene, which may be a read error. This CDR3 reads CASSLFGSYVQYF. The CDR3 DNA sequence: TGTGCCAGCAGCTTGTTCGGGAGCTACGTGCAGTACTTC. The chain is built from TRBV7-9 and TRBJ2-7; possibly TRBD2 for D (6 bases). The CDR3 extends over 13 amino acids. In germline, CDR1 is SEHNR, CDR2 FQNEAQ (reference sequence).

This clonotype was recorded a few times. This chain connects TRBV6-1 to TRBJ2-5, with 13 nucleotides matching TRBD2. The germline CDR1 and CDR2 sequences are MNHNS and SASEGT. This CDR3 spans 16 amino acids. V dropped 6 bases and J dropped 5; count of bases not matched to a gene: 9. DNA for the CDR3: TGTGCCAGCAGCGATTCCGGGACTAGCGGGATGGAGACCCAGTACTTC. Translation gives CASSDSGTSGMETQYF.

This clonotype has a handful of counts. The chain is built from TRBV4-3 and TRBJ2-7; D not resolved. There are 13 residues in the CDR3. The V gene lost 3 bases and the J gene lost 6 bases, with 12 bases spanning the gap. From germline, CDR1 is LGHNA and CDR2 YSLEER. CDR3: CASSQNFQAEQYF. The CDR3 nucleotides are TGCGCCAGCAGCCAGAACTTTCAGGCCGAGCAGTACTTC.

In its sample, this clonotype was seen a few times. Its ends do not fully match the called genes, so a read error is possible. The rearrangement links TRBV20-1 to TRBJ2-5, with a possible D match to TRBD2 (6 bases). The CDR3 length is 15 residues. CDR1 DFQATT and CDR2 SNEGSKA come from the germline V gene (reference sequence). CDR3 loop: CSARDLRLGRETQCF. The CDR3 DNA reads TGCAGTGCTAGAGATTTGCGACTAGGAAGGGAGACCCAGTGCTTC.

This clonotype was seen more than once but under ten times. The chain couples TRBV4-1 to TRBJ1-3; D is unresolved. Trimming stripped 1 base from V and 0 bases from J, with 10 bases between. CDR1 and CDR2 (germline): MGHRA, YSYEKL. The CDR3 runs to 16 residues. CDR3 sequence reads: CASSQGWASSGNTIYF. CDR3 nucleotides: TGCGCCAGCAGCCAAGGCTGGGCCAGCTCTGGAAACACCATATATTTT.

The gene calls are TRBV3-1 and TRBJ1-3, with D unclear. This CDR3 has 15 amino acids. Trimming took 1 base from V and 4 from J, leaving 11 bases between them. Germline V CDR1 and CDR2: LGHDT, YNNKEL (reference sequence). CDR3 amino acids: CASSQGEAGGNTIYF. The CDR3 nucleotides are TGTGCCAGCAGCCAAGGGGAAGCAGGAGGAAACACCATATATTTT.

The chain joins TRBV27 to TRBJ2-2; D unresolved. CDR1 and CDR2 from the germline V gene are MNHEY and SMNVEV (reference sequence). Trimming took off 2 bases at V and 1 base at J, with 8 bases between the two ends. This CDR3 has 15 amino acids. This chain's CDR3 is CASSLNVQNTGELFF. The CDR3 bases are TGTGCCAGCAGTTTAAACGTCCAGAACACCGGGGAGCTGTTTTTT.

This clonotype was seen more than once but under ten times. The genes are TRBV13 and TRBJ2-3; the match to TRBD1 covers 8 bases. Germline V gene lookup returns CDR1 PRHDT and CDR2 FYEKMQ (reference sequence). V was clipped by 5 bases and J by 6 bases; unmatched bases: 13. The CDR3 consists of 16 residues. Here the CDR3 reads CASSPHLQGAYDTQYF. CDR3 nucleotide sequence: TGTGCCAGCAGCCCTCACCTTCAGGGGGCGTACGATACGCAGTATTTT.

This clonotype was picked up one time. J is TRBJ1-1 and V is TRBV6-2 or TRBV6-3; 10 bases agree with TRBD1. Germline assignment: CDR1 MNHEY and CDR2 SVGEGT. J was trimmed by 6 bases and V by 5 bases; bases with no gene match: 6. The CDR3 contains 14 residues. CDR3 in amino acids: CASSPTGGWSEAFF. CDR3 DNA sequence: TGTGCCAGCAGTCCGACAGGGGGCTGGTCTGAAGCTTTCTTT.

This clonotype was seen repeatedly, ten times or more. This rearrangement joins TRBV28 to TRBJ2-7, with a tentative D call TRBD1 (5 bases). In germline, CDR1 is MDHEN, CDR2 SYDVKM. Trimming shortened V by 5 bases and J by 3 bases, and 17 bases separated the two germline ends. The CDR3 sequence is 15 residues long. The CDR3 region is CASSVLDRSGYEQYF. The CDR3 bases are TGTGCCAGCAGTGTTCTCGACAGAAGTGGCTACGAGCAGTACTTC.

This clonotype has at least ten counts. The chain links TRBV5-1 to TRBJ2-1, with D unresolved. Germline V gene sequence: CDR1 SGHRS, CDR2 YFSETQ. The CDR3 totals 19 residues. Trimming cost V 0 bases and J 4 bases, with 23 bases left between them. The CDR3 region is CASSLASIRVKDFYNEQFF. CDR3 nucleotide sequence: TGCGCCAGCAGCTTGGCTTCTATTAGGGTCAAGGATTTTTACAATGAGCAGTTCTTC.

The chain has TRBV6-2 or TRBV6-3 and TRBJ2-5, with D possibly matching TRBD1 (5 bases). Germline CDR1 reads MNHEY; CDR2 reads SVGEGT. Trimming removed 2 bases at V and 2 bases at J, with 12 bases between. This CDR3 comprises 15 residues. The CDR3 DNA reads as TGTGCCAGCAGTTACCCGAGGAACAGGCAAGAGACCCAGTACTTC. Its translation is CASSYPRNRQETQYF.

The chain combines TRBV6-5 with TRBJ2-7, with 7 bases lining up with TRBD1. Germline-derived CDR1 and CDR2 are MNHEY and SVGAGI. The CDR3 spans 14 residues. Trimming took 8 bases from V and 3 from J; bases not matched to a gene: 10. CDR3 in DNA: TGTGCCAGCGGAATCCGGGACAGTCACTACGAGCAGTACTTC. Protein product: CASGIRDSHYEQYF.